The 18 T cell receptor beta chains listed next were all sequenced from one sample in a study of blood T cell repertoires in COVID-19. Libraries were prepared by immunoSEQ multiplex PCR; TCRdb keeps only in-frame clonotypes and omits some of them. The data show about 300,000 clones, 70% to 90% seen once. The sample was PBMCs or T cells enriched from blood (not recorded which). The receptors were gathered from a woman under 30 who had recovered from COVID-19.

The chain has TRBV11-2 and TRBJ2-3; 9 bases are a match to TRBD2. CDR3 length equals 16 residues. Germline lookup yields CDR1 SGHAT and CDR2 FQNNGV. J gave up 2 bases and V 5 bases, and 8 bases lay outside the gene matches. The CDR3 nucleotides read TGTGCCAGCAGCGCGTTAGCGGGAGAGTACACAGATACGCAGTATTTT. Translating it yields CASSALAGEYTDTQYF. Based on the CDR3 plus reference TRBV11-2 and TRBJ2-3, the full variable domain is EAGVAQSPRYKIIEKRQSVAFWCNPISGHATLYWYQQILGQGPKLLIQFQNNGVVDDSQLPKDRFSAERLKGVDSTLKIQPAKLEDSAVYLCASSALAGEYTDTQYFGPGTRLTVL.

The CDR3 DNA is TGTGCCAGCAGTTTGGCGGAAGAGACCCAGTACTTC. This sequence encodes CASSLAEETQYF. V usage is TRBV28 and J usage is TRBJ2-5; unclear D gene. The V end was cut by 3 bases, the J end by 3 bases, with 5 bases between. This CDR3 contains 12 residues. Germline CDR1 MDHEN, CDR2 SYDVKM.

CDR3 nucleotide sequence: TGTGCCAGCAGCCTCAGGGAGGGCGAGACCCAGTACTTC. It specifies CASSLREGETQYF. The V gene is TRBV6-5, the J gene TRBJ2-5; 7 nucleotides align to TRBD2. With V trimmed by 6 bases and J by 5 bases, 6 bases remained unmatched. Germline CDR1 is MNHEY and CDR2 is SVGAGI. This CDR3 spans 13 amino acids.

The chain has TRBV19 and TRBJ1-4; the D gene is possibly TRBD1 (5 bases). CDR1 is LNHDA, CDR2 SQIVND, per germline (reference sequence). Trimming stripped 7 bases from V and 3 bases from J, with 15 bases between. The CDR3 is made up of 15 amino acids. CDR3 amino acids: CASIPGGAANEKLFF. The DNA of the CDR3 is TGTGCCAGTATTCCAGGCGGGGCCGCTAATGAAAAACTGTTTTTT.

The chain combines TRBV3-1 (or the pseudogene TRBV3-2) with TRBJ2-5; D gene uncertain. Deletions cut 1 base from V and 5 bases from J, with 11 bases between. Germline lookup yields CDR1 LGHDT and CDR2 YNNKEL (reference sequence). The CDR3 runs 14 residues. CDR3: CASSQGPRTETQYF. As DNA, the CDR3 is TGTGCCAGCAGCCAAGGGCCAAGAACCGAGACCCAGTACTTC.

This clone was seen a handful of times. The V and J genes are TRBV9 and TRBJ1-1; weak D call: TRBD1 (5 bases). Between the trimmed V and J ends, which lost 0 bases and 7 bases, there was a span of 13 bases. CDR1 is SGDLS and CDR2 is YYNGEE in the germline V gene. The CDR3 is 14 residues long. Written as DNA, the CDR3 is TGTGCCAGCAGCGTAGCCCCAGGGAGGGGTGAAGCTTTCTTT. Translating gives CASSVAPGRGEAFF.

In its sample, this clone was seen a few times. This chain joins TRBV2 and TRBJ1-5; 9 bases line up with TRBD1. The V gene end was trimmed by 5 bases and the J gene end by 7 bases; junction bases not matched to a gene: 3. Germline loops: CDR1 SNHLY, CDR2 FYNNEI. This CDR3 has 13 residues. The CDR3 here is CASSRQGDQPQHF. The CDR3 DNA is TGTGCCAGCAGTAGACAGGGGGACCAGCCCCAGCATTTT.

In this sample, this clone turned up once. V is TRBV5-1 and J is TRBJ2-2; D perhaps matches TRBD1 (5 bases). Looked up from germline, CDR1 is SGHRS and CDR2 is YFSETQ. Deletions cut 2 bases from V and 0 bases from J, with 8 bases between. The CDR3 loop spans 15 amino acids. The CDR3 sequence is CASSFSTANTGELFF. In DNA form, the CDR3 reads TGCGCCAGCAGCTTTTCGACAGCGAACACCGGGGAGCTGTTTTTT.

The genes are TRBV28 and TRBJ2-5; 9 nucleotides align to TRBD2. V lost 6 bases, J lost 3 bases, and 8 bases stayed unmatched. Germline V gene data show CDR1 as MDHEN and CDR2 as SYDVKM. The CDR3 is 15 amino acids. CDR3 coding DNA: TGTGCCAGCAGCCACCCGGGCGGGAGGGAAGAGACCCAGTACTTC. Translation gives CASSHPGGREETQYF.

The chain has TRBV30 and TRBJ1-1; no clear D. Trimming stripped 2 bases from V and 0 bases from J, with 10 bases between. Germline V gene sequence: CDR1 GTSNPN, CDR2 SVGIG (reference sequence). The CDR3 is made up of 14 amino acids. The CDR3 reads CAWSPGAVNTEAFF. The CDR3 DNA reads TGTGCCTGGAGTCCAGGAGCGGTGAACACTGAAGCTTTCTTT.

The gene calls are TRBV28 and TRBJ1-5; TRBD1 aligns across 7 bases. Germline CDR1 reads MDHEN; CDR2 reads SYDVKM. The CDR3 consists of 14 residues. J gave up 4 bases and V 4 bases, and 4 bases lay outside the gene matches. The CDR3 region is CASSWAGGNQPQHF. Written as DNA, the CDR3 is TGTGCCAGCAGTTGGGCAGGGGGAAATCAGCCCCAGCATTTT.

The rearrangement joins TRBV4-2 to TRBJ2-5, with D perhaps TRBD2 (5 bases). From germline, CDR1 is LGHNA and CDR2 YNFKEQ. Trimming cost V 3 bases and J 4 bases, with 12 bases left between them. The CDR3 extends over 14 amino acids. The CDR3 loop is CASSQGGPGETQYF. In DNA, the CDR3 is TGTGCCAGCAGCCAGGGCGGGCCAGGAGAGACCCAGTACTTC.

The chain is built from TRBV19 and TRBJ2-5; D call uncertain. V was trimmed by 5 bases and J by 5 bases, leaving 12 bases between them. The CDR3 has 13 residues. Per the germline V gene, CDR1 is LNHDA and CDR2 is SQIVND (reference sequence). CDR3 protein: CASSLAFPETQYF. CDR3 coding DNA: TGTGCCAGTAGTTTAGCTTTTCCGGAGACCCAGTACTTC.

The J gene is TRBJ1-1, the V gene TRBV7-9; tentatively, D is TRBD1 (6 bases). Trimming left V 5 bases short and J 0 bases short, with 10 bases between. Per germline, CDR1 SEHNR and CDR2 FQNEAQ (reference sequence). The CDR3 totals 14 residues. CDR3 residues: CASSNREMNTEAFF. CDR3 sequence (DNA): TGTGCCAGCAGCAACAGGGAGATGAACACTGAAGCTTTCTTT.

The chain is built from TRBV28 and TRBJ1-5; TRBD1 matches at 7 bases. Germline V gene data show CDR1 as MDHEN and CDR2 as SYDVKM. This CDR3 is built from 13 residues. Trimming at V came to 7 bases and at J to 7 bases, leaving 7 bases not matched to a gene. CDR3 in amino acids: CASTKRQGQPQHF. The DNA of the CDR3 is TGTGCCAGCACCAAAAGACAGGGCCAGCCCCAGCATTTT. The full variable domain, in which reference TRBV28 and TRBJ1-5 provide the parts outside the CDR3, is DVKVTQSSRYLVKRTGEKVFLECVQDMDHENMFWYRQDPGLGLRLIYFSYDVKMKEKGDIPEGYSVSREKKERFSLILESASTNQTSMYLCASTKRQGQPQHFGDGTRLSIL.

This clone showed up just once. A read error is likely, as this CDR3 ends without the conserved phenylalanine or tryptophan. It is unclear where the CDR3 begins or ends on the DNA, so no DNA is shown, and the CDR3 is as TCRdb lists it. V and J are TRBV27 and TRBJ2-7; the D segment call TRBD1 is taken from the table without a DNA check. Germline V gene lookup returns CDR1 MNHEY and CDR2 SMNVEV (reference sequence). The CDR3 is 12 amino acids in total, end residues counted. The CDR3 sequence: CASSFDRPVETC.

This chain joins TRBV19 and TRBJ1-6, with unresolved D. The germline V gene encodes CDR1 LNHDA and CDR2 SQIVND (reference sequence). With 7 bases removed from V and 8 bases from J, the gap between germline ends came to 9 bases. This CDR3 comprises 12 residues. Here the CDR3 DNA reads TGTGCCAGTAACAGTGGCCATTCACCCCTCCACTTT. Amino acid sequence: CASNSGHSPLHF.

V and J are TRBV20-1 and TRBJ2-2; 7 bases line up with TRBD2. Germline lookup yields CDR1 DFQATT and CDR2 SNEGSKA (reference sequence). This CDR3 has 15 amino acids. The J segment lost 0 bases and the V segment lost 3 bases, leaving 4 bases of the junction unmatched. CDR3: CSASDGLANTGELFF. The CDR3 DNA reads TGCAGTGCTAGTGACGGACTAGCGAACACCGGGGAGCTGTTTTTT.